This record looks at one TCR beta chain sequence and its context. The antigen is not known. V dropped 1 base and J dropped 7; count of bases not matched to a gene: 6. CDR1 and CDR2 (germline): LNHDA, SQIVND (reference sequence). The CDR3 totals 15 residues. Assay used: immunoSEQ multiplex PCR; TCRdb lists only in-frame clones, some missing. The top ten hold 0.93% of the sample, which has under 25,000 clones, almost 85% seen once. This sample is part of a study of graft-versus-host responses after intestinal transplantation. About the research overall: Once they had received anti-thymocyte globulin induction, all recipients took tacrolimus and steroids for approximately 3 years.

The sequencing here drew on unstimulated CD8+ T cells sorted from spleen or lymph node cells, taken before transplant. V is TRBV19 and J is TRBJ1-5; 8 bases are shared with TRBD1. This TCR was recovered from a human donor who was the organ donor for an intestinal transplant. Here the CDR3 reads CASSIVPGGRQPQHF. For the CDR3, the DNA is TGTGCCAGTAGTATAGTGCCAGGGGGCCGACAGCCCCAGCATTTT.